The 25 T cell receptor beta chains below all came from one sample that was sequenced in a study of CD8 T cells in Susac syndrome. Random-hexamer reverse transcription was applied to about 0.45 to 1 ug RNA. TCRdb used MiXCR to reprocess the immunoSEQ multiplex PCR reads, holding one entry per CDR3 protein. Of roughly 140,000 distinct CDR3 sequences in the sample, approximately 94% are singletons; the top ten hold around 0.08%. Sequences were obtained from CD4+ T cells from PBMCs. These receptors came from a human donor with Susac syndrome.

The rearrangement joins TRBV20-1 to TRBJ1-2; D remains ambiguous. V was clipped by 0 bases and J by 7 bases, with 15 bases between them. The CDR3 is 14 amino acids. Germline V lookup: CDR1 DFQATT, CDR2 SNEGSKA (reference sequence). This chain's CDR3 is CSARDSRYERGYTF. The CDR3 DNA is TGCAGTGCTAGAGATTCTCGATACGAGCGTGGCTACACCTTC.

This rearrangement joins TRBV15 to TRBJ2-5; D is perhaps TRBD1 (7 bases). Trimming took off 5 bases at V and 4 bases at J, with 20 bases between the two ends. Germline V gene sequence: CDR1 LNHNV, CDR2 YYDKDF (reference sequence). The CDR3 runs to 16 residues. The DNA of the CDR3 is TGTGCCACCAGCGTAATCGGTACAGGGGAGGTAGAGACCCAGTACTTC. It is translated as CATSVIGTGEVETQYF.

The chain employs TRBV24-1 and TRBJ2-3, with 8 nucleotides matching TRBD1. CDR1 and CDR2 from the germline V gene are KGHDR and SFDVKD. Trimming at V came to 3 bases and at J to 4 bases, leaving 8 bases not matched to a gene. This CDR3 spans 16 amino acids. The CDR3 is CATSDPDRGLADTQYF. The CDR3 DNA sequence: TGTGCCACCAGTGATCCCGACAGGGGATTAGCAGATACGCAGTATTTT.

The chain uses TRBV5-1 and TRBJ2-1; no reliable D call. CDR1 and CDR2 (germline): SGHRS, YFSETQ. This CDR3 comprises 16 residues. Trimming pared 0 bases from V and 6 bases from J, leaving 16 bases between. CDR3: CASSLETSTGSNEQFF. CDR3 sequence (DNA): TGCGCCAGCAGCTTGGAGACGTCAACGGGTTCCAATGAGCAGTTCTTC.

V gene TRBV7-2 combines with J gene TRBJ1-6, with 9 bases identical to TRBD1. Trimming took 6 bases from V and 10 from J; bases not matched to a gene: 10. In germline, CDR1 is SGHTA, CDR2 FQGNSA. The CDR3 loop spans 15 amino acids. The CDR3 here is CASSTVGQGSSPLHF. Here the CDR3 DNA reads TGTGCCAGCAGTACGGTGGGACAGGGAAGCTCACCCCTCCACTTT. The full variable domain, with the rest looked up from reference TRBV7-2 and TRBJ1-6, is GAGVSQSPSNKVTEKGKDVELRCDPISGHTALYWYRQSLGQGLEFLIYFQGNSAPDKSGLPSDRFSAERTGGSVSTLTIQRTQQEDSAVYLCASSTVGQGSSPLHFGNGTRLTVT.

This clonotype has a single count. The CDR3 is CASSQPSGGLIADTQYF. As DNA, the CDR3 is TGTGCCAGCAGCCAACCATCCGGGGGCCTCATCGCGGATACGCAGTATTTT. The J gene is TRBJ2-3, the V gene TRBV14; either TRBD1 or TRBD2 may fit D (6 bases each). Trimming removed 2 bases at V and 6 bases at J, with 21 bases between. The CDR3 spans 17 residues. Germline CDR1 and CDR2: SGHDN and FVKESK.

The gene calls are TRBV12-3 or TRBV12-4 and TRBJ2-3, with D perhaps matching TRBD1 (6 bases). The CDR3 loop spans 14 amino acids. The V gene lost 3 bases and the J gene lost 2 bases, with 9 bases spanning the gap. CDR3 sequence: CASSFGTPTDTQYF. The CDR3 DNA reads as TGTGCCAGCAGTTTCGGGACACCCACAGATACGCAGTATTTT.

The chain is built from TRBV9 and TRBJ1-5, with no clear D. The CDR3 has 13 residues. Trimming stripped 0 bases from V and 4 bases from J, with 5 bases between. CDR1 and CDR2 from the germline V gene are SGDLS and YYNGEE. The CDR3 DNA follows: TGTGCCAGCAGCGTAGGGAAGAATCAGCCCCAGCATTTT. Protein product: CASSVGKNQPQHF.

V gene TRBV4-2 combines with J gene TRBJ2-2; D may correspond to TRBD1 or TRBD2 (5 bases each). The germline V gene encodes CDR1 LGHNA and CDR2 YNFKEQ. Trimming pared 1 base from V and 2 bases from J, leaving 11 bases between. This CDR3 is 16 amino acids long. As DNA, the CDR3 is TGTGCCAGCAGCCAAGGGGGGTCACTAAACACCGGGGAGCTGTTTTTT. Protein sequence: CASSQGGSLNTGELFF.

The chain joins TRBV20-1 to TRBJ2-2, with D unclear. The CDR3 is made up of 14 amino acids. V was trimmed by 1 base and J by 4 bases, leaving 10 bases between them. Germline CDR1 and CDR2: DFQATT and SNEGSKA (reference sequence). CDR3 bases: TGCAGTGCTAGAGGGGGATACTCCACCGGGGAGCTGTTTTTT. It encodes CSARGGYSTGELFF.

This chain uses TRBV6-5 with TRBJ1-2; a weak D match, TRBD1 (5 bases). This CDR3 comprises 14 residues. The V gene's germline CDR1 is MNHEY and CDR2 SVGAGI. V shed 10 bases and J shed 7 bases, with 22 bases lying between them. The CDR3 DNA is TGTGCCACAGGATCCAGGGTACTATCTTCTGGCTACACCTTC. Its protein product is CATGSRVLSSGYTF.

The chain carries TRBV7-9 and TRBJ1-1, with no clear D. Trimming removed 8 bases from V and 0 bases from J, with 10 bases in between. The V gene's germline CDR1 is SEHNR and CDR2 FQNEAQ (reference sequence). This CDR3 is built from 13 residues. The CDR3 loop is CASGGSVNTEAFF. The CDR3 DNA follows: TGTGCCAGCGGCGGGTCGGTGAACACTGAAGCTTTCTTT.

This clonotype was recorded only once. This chain connects TRBV3-1 to TRBJ2-7; unclear D gene. Germline V gene data show CDR1 as LGHDT and CDR2 as YNNKEL (reference sequence). The CDR3 runs to 11 residues. V was shortened by 3 bases and J by 3 bases, with 3 bases between the two germline ends. CDR3 residues: CASSHNYEQYF. The CDR3 nucleotides read TGTGCCAGCAGCCATAACTACGAGCAGTACTTC.

The chain's CDR3 is CATRGTHWRSTDTQYF. CDR3 bases: TGTGCCACCAGGGGAACGCACTGGAGAAGCACAGATACGCAGTATTTT. The J gene is TRBJ2-3, the V gene TRBV15; the D is unclear. The germline CDR1 and CDR2 sequences are LNHNV and YYDKDF (reference sequence). The CDR3 covers 16 residues. V was pared by 6 bases and J by 0 bases, with 16 bases between.

The chain links TRBV4-1 to TRBJ2-4, with D perhaps TRBD1 (6 bases). V was trimmed by 1 base and J by 6 bases, leaving 19 bases between them. The CDR3 has 17 residues. The germline CDR1 and CDR2 sequences are MGHRA and YSYEKL. CDR3 sequence reads: CASSQVFTGKGRNIQYF. In DNA form, the CDR3 reads TGCGCCAGCAGCCAAGTCTTCACAGGGAAAGGGAGAAACATTCAGTACTTC.

The J gene is TRBJ1-2, the V gene TRBV14, with D possibly matching TRBD1 (5 bases). This CDR3 has 12 residues. Trimming pared 6 bases from V and 10 bases from J, leaving 15 bases between. The germline V gene encodes CDR1 SGHDN and CDR2 FVKESK. The DNA of the CDR3 is TGTGCCAGCAGAGGACAAAGAGGTGCCTACACCTTC. It encodes CASRGQRGAYTF.

The genes are TRBV7-9 and TRBJ2-2, with TRBD1 matching over 7 bases. The CDR3 covers 14 residues. CDR1 and CDR2 from the germline V gene are SEHNR and FQNEAQ (reference sequence). Unmatched junction bases numbered 6, after V lost 7 bases and J lost 4 bases. The CDR3 sequence is CASIRQGGTGELFF. CDR3 nucleotides: TGTGCCAGCATCCGACAGGGTGGCACCGGGGAGCTGTTTTTT.

The genes are TRBV29-1 and TRBJ2-5; D is unclear. The CDR3 is made up of 14 amino acids. Germline V gene sequence: CDR1 SQVTM, CDR2 ANQGSEA. The ends were cut back, 4 bases at V and 4 bases at J, with 16 bases in the middle. The CDR3 protein is CSVAAVVKGETQYF. The CDR3 DNA sequence: TGCAGCGTTGCTGCCGTCGTCAAGGGAGAGACCCAGTACTTC.

The rearrangement joins TRBV29-1 to TRBJ2-5; unclear D gene. V dropped 2 bases and J dropped 2 bases, with 9 bases sitting between them. Germline V lookup: CDR1 SQVTM, CDR2 ANQGSEA. This CDR3 region has 13 residues. Written as DNA, the CDR3 is TGCAGCGTTGAAACACAACTTCAAGAGACCCAGTACTTC. This encodes CSVETQLQETQYF.

CDR3 loop: CSAVGTRAYEQYF. In DNA, the CDR3 is TGCAGTGCCGTAGGGACACGGGCCTACGAGCAGTACTTC. The chain employs TRBV20-1 and TRBJ2-7; TRBD1 is a possible D gene (6 bases). The V and J ends lost 6 bases and 2 bases respectively, with 14 bases between them. Germline CDR1 reads DFQATT; CDR2 reads SNEGSKA (reference sequence). The CDR3 is 13 amino acids.

The J gene is TRBJ1-6, the V gene TRBV27; D may be TRBD1 (5 bases). With 4 bases removed from V and 2 bases from J, the gap between germline ends came to 9 bases. The CDR3 spans 15 residues. The germline V gene has CDR1 MNHEY and CDR2 SMNVEV (reference sequence). CDR3 DNA: TGTGCCAGCAGTTCCCTGGGGGCCTATAATTCACCCCTCCACTTT. Translating it yields CASSSLGAYNSPLHF.

This sequence joins TRBV14 and TRBJ2-1, with a weak D call TRBD2 (6 bases). V was trimmed by 1 base and J by 12 bases, leaving 10 bases between them. Germline CDR1 is SGHDN and CDR2 is FVKESK. This CDR3 has 12 amino acids. The CDR3 DNA sequence: TGTGCCAGCAGCCAAGGGGACTGGAGGCAGTTCTTC. It yields the protein CASSQGDWRQFF.

V and J are TRBV23-1 and TRBJ1-2; D gene unclear. TRBV23-1 is identified as an open reading frame with a role that is uncertain. This CDR3 region has 12 residues. Between the trimmed V and J ends, which lost 6 bases and 8 bases, there was a span of 13 bases. CDR3: CASSPAVGGYTF. CDR3 nucleotide sequence: TGCGCCAGCAGCCCTGCTGTGGGCGGCTACACCTTC.

This chain connects TRBV9 to TRBJ2-1; 7 bases map to TRBD2. This CDR3 contains 16 residues. The trim removed 2 bases at V and 5 bases at J, leaving 10 bases unmatched. Germline assignment: CDR1 SGDLS and CDR2 YYNGEE. The DNA for the CDR3 is TGTGCCAGCAGCGTGTCCCCTAGCGGAGGGAACAATGAGCAGTTCTTC. It translates to CASSVSPSGGNNEQFF.

This chain joins TRBV29-1 and TRBJ1-1; TRBD1 aligns across 8 bases. After removal of 6 bases from V and 7 bases from J, the junction contained 4 bases not matched to a gene. Germline V gene data show CDR1 as SQVTM and CDR2 as ANQGSEA. The CDR3 runs 11 residues. As DNA, the CDR3 is TGCAGCGTAGGGGACAGGAGTGAAGCTTTCTTT. Encoded protein: CSVGDRSEAFF.